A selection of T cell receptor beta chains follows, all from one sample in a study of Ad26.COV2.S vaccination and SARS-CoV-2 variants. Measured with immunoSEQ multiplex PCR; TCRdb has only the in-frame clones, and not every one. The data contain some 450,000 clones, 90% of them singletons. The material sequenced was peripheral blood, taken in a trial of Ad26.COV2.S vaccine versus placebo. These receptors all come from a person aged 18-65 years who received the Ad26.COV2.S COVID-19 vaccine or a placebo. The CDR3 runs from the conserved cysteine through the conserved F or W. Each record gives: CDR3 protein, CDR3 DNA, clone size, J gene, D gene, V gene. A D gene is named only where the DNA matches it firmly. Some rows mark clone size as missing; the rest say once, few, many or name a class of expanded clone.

CDR3aa: CASSTRGGGNTIYF
CDR3nt: TGTGCCAGCAGTACCAGAGGAGGAGGAAACACCATATATTTT
abundance: .
j_gene: TRBJ1-3
d_gene: .
v_gene: TRBV2

CDR3aa: CASRRAGGGTGELFF
CDR3nt: TGTGCCAGCAGAAGGGCAGGGGGCGGCACCGGGGAGCTGTTTTTT
abundance: .
j_gene: TRBJ2-2
d_gene: TRBD1
v_gene: TRBV28

CDR3aa: CASSQGQAFQTDTQYF
CDR3nt: TGCGCCAGCAGCCAAGGACAGGCGTTCCAGACCGATACGCAGTATTTT
abundance: .
j_gene: TRBJ2-3
d_gene: .
v_gene: TRBV4-1

CDR3aa: CAWSVTGAGEQYF
CDR3nt: TGTGCCTGGAGTGTGACAGGGGCGGGCGAGCAGTACTTC
abundance: few
j_gene: TRBJ2-7
d_gene: TRBD1
v_gene: TRBV30

CDR3aa: CASSQDRGPQETQYF
CDR3nt: TGTGCCAGCAGCCAAGACCGCGGGCCTCAAGAGACCCAGTACTTC
abundance: .
j_gene: TRBJ2-5
d_gene: .
v_gene: TRBV3-1/TRBV3-2

CDR3aa: CASSRRLAGYF
CDR3nt: TGCGCCAGCAGCCGACGACTAGCGGGGTATTTT
abundance: .
j_gene: TRBJ2-3
d_gene: TRBD2
v_gene: TRBV10-1

CDR3aa: CASSLATRDNEQFF
CDR3nt: TGCGCCAGCAGCTTGGCTACTAGGGACAATGAGCAGTTCTTC
abundance: .
j_gene: TRBJ2-1
d_gene: .
v_gene: TRBV5-1

CDR3aa: CASSQAGTWEQYF
CDR3nt: TGCGCCAGCAGCCAAGCGGGTACTTGGGAGCAGTACTTC
abundance: .
j_gene: TRBJ2-7
d_gene: .
v_gene: TRBV5-1

CDR3aa: CASSFFLVLGTDTYEQYF
CDR3nt: TGTGCCAGCAGTTTCTTTCTCGTTCTCGGGACGGACACCTACGAGCAGTACTTC
abundance: .
j_gene: TRBJ2-7
d_gene: .
v_gene: TRBV28

CDR3aa: CASSFRDRSTDTQYF
CDR3nt: TGTGCCAGCAGCTTCCGGGACAGGAGCACAGATACGCAGTATTTT
abundance: .
j_gene: TRBJ2-3
d_gene: TRBD1
v_gene: TRBV7-2

CDR3aa: CASSIETGSGNTIYF
CDR3nt: TGTGCCAGCAGCATCGAGACAGGGAGCGGAAACACCATATATTTT
abundance: .
j_gene: TRBJ1-3
d_gene: TRBD1
v_gene: TRBV6-2/TRBV6-3